The 11 T cell receptor beta chains listed next were all sequenced from one sample in a study of cytomegalovirus exposure and HLA in healthy donors. Here immunoSEQ multiplex PCR was the method, and the copy in TCRdb shows in-frame clones only, minus some. The sample holds about 56,000 clones; 90% to 95% are singletons and the top ten take 1.5% to 2%. Sequencing was done on a sample of PBMCs. These receptors originate from a woman aged 18-29 years in good health and CMV-seropositive.

This chain links TRBV4-1 with TRBJ2-7; D ambiguous. Trimming stripped 1 base from V and 6 bases from J, with 10 bases between. The CDR3 has 13 residues. Germline values: CDR1 MGHRA, CDR2 YSYEKL. CDR3 in DNA: TGCGCCAGCAGCCAAGTACCCCCGGGCGAGCAGTACTTC. The encoded protein is CASSQVPPGEQYF.

V and J are TRBV25-1 and TRBJ1-1; 8 bases are shared with TRBD1. The CDR3 totals 13 residues. V gave up 6 bases and J gave up 3 bases; unmatched junction bases: 3. Germline V gene data show CDR1 as MGHDK and CDR2 as SYGVNS. The DNA for the CDR3 is TGTGCCAGCAGGGACAGGGTTCACACTGAAGCTTTCTTT. Translation gives CASRDRVHTEAFF.

The chain uses TRBV7-8 and TRBJ1-1; D gene ambiguous. The CDR3 has 14 residues. Trimming shortened V by 4 bases and J by 0 bases, and 9 bases separated the two germline ends. CDR1 and CDR2 from the germline V gene are SGHVS and FQNEAQ. CDR3 nucleotides: TGTGCCAGCAGCTGGGCGCACGTGAACACTGAAGCTTTCTTT. This encodes CASSWAHVNTEAFF.

V and J are TRBV20-1 and TRBJ1-1; 7 bases are shared with TRBD1. Trimming at V came to 6 bases and at J to 8 bases, leaving 6 bases not matched to a gene. Germline V CDR1 and CDR2: DFQATT, SNEGSKA (reference sequence). The CDR3 is made up of 11 amino acids. In DNA, the CDR3 is TGCAGTGCGAACAGGGGACTCGAAGCTTTCTTT. Its protein is CSANRGLEAFF.

This clone was observed a single time. This chain joins TRBV5-8 and TRBJ2-7; 7 positions agree with TRBD1. The CDR3 loop spans 14 amino acids. J was trimmed by 2 bases and V by 4 bases; bases with no gene match: 6. Germline values: CDR1 SGHTS, CDR2 YDEGEE. The CDR3 nucleotides read TGTGCCAGCAGCGGCACCGGGACAGCCTACGAGCAGTACTTC. Encoded protein: CASSGTGTAYEQYF.

The V gene is TRBV7-2, the J gene TRBJ1-3, with D possibly matching TRBD1 (5 bases). CDR1 SGHTA and CDR2 FQGNSA come from the germline V gene. CDR3 size: 15 residues. V was cut by 5 bases and J by 0 bases, with 11 bases left in between. CDR3 DNA sequence: TGTGCCAGCAGCCAAACAGGCCTCTCTGGAAACACCATATATTTT. Protein sequence: CASSQTGLSGNTIYF.

This clone was detected a few times. CDR3 region: CASSQPTRDRVTGNTIYF. The CDR3 DNA reads as TGCGCCAGCAGCCAACCGACACGGGACAGGGTAACTGGAAACACCATATATTTT. The gene calls are TRBV4-1 and TRBJ1-3; TRBD1 matches at 9 bases. Germline V gives CDR1 MGHRA, CDR2 YSYEKL. The CDR3 spans 18 residues. J was trimmed by 2 bases and V by 2 bases; bases with no gene match: 10.

The rearrangement uses TRBV11-3 and TRBJ2-7; D perhaps matches TRBD1 (5 bases). Germline CDR1 reads SGHNT; CDR2 reads YENEEA. The CDR3 loop spans 13 amino acids. Trimming left V 4 bases short and J 0 bases short, with 7 bases between. The CDR3 reads CASSSDNSYEQYF. For the CDR3, the DNA is TGTGCCAGCAGCTCGGACAACTCCTACGAGCAGTACTTC.

The chain joins TRBV27 to TRBJ2-7; D is unresolved. Germline V gene sequence: CDR1 MNHEY, CDR2 SMNVEV (reference sequence). There are 13 residues in the CDR3. Trimming stripped 2 bases from V and 0 bases from J, with 5 bases between. CDR3 bases: TGTGCCAGCAGTTTACCTAGCTCCTACGAGCAGTACTTC. Translation: CASSLPSSYEQYF.

The V gene is TRBV18, the J gene TRBJ2-1; the D gene is possibly TRBD2 (5 bases). The CDR3 contains 15 residues. V lost 3 bases and J 0 bases, leaving 9 bases between the germline ends. The germline V gene has CDR1 KGHSH and CDR2 LQKENI. The CDR3 nucleotides are TGTGCCAGCTCACCGGACTCGATCTCCTACAATGAGCAGTTCTTC. Residues: CASSPDSISYNEQFF.

V gene TRBV5-6 combines with J gene TRBJ2-7; TRBD1 might be the D (6 bases). This CDR3 is built from 14 residues. Germline V gene sequence: CDR1 SGHDT, CDR2 YYEEEE. Trimming left V 0 bases short and J 2 bases short, with 9 bases between. The DNA of the CDR3 is TGTGCCAGCAGCTTGGTGGCAGGGGCCTACGAGCAGTACTTC. This translates into CASSLVAGAYEQYF.